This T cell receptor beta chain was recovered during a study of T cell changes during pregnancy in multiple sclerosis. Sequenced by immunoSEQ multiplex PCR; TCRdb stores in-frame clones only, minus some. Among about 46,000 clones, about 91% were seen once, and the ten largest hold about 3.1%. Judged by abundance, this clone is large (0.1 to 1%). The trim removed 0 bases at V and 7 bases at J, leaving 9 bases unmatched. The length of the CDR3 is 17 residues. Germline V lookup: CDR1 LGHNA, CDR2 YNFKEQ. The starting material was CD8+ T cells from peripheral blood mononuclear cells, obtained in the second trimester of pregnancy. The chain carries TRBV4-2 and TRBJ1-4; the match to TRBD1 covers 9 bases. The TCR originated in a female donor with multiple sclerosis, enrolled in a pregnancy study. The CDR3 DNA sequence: TGTGCCAGCAGCCAAGAAGAGGGGGGACAGGGCCGTGAAAAACTGTTTTTT. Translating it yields CASSQEEGGQGREKLFF.